Included here is one T cell receptor (beta chain) sequence, with context. Its cognate antigen is unknown. This sample is part of a study of T cell responses to AZD1222 COVID-19 vaccine. Points from the study as a whole: Baseline antibody screening turned up just six seropositive AZD1222 recipients. Repertoire sampling occurred only after the peak T cell response. Elevations in Spike-specific TCR breadth and depth followed administration of two AZD1222 doses.

V was pared by 0 bases and J by 6 bases, with 12 bases between. Germline V gene sequence: CDR1 SGDLS, CDR2 YYNGEE. CDR3 length: 14 residues. Data came from immunoSEQ multiplex PCR; TCRdb stores just in-frame clones and leaves some out. The profile shows approximately 150,000 clones, 70% to 90% of them singletons. The sample in question was peripheral blood, obtained 28 days after the second AZD1222 dose. This chain joins TRBV9 and TRBJ1-2; D is undetermined. The TCR comes from an adult who received the AZD1222 COVID-19 vaccine. The CDR3 sequence is CASSVVPQPNGYTF. Written as DNA, the CDR3 is TGTGCCAGCAGCGTAGTTCCACAGCCAAATGGCTACACCTTC.